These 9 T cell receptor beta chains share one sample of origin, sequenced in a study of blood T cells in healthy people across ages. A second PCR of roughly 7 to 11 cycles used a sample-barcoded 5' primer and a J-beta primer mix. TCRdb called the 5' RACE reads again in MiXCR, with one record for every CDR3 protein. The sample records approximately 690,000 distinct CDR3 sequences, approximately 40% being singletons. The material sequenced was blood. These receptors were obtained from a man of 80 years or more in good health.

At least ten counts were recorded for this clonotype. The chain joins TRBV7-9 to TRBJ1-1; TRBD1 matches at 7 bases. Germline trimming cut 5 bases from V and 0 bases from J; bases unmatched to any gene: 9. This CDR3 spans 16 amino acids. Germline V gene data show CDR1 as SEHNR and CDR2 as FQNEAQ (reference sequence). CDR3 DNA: TGTGCCAGCAGCCTGAGTCGGACAGGTGTGAACACTGAAGCTTTCTTT. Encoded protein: CASSLSRTGVNTEAFF.

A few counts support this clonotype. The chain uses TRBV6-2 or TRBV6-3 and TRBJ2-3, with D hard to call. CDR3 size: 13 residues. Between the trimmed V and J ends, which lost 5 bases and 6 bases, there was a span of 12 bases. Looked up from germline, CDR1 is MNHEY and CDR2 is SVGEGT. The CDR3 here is CASSLIGFDTQYF. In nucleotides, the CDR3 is TGTGCCAGCAGTCTCATAGGCTTTGATACGCAGTATTTT.

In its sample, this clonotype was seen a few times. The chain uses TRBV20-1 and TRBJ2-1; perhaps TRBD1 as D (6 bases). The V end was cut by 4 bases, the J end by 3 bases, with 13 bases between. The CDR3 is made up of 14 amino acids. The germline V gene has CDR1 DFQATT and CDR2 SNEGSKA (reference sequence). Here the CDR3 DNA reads TGCAGTGCTACGGACAGAGCAATCTACAATGAGCAGTTCTTC. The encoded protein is CSATDRAIYNEQFF.

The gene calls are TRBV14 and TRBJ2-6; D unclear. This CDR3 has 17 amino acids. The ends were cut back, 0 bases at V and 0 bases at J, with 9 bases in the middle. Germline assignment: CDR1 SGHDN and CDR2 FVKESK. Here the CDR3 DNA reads TGTGCCAGCAGCCAAGATTTAGTGTACTCTGGGGCCAACGTCCTGACTTTC. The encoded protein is CASSQDLVYSGANVLTF.

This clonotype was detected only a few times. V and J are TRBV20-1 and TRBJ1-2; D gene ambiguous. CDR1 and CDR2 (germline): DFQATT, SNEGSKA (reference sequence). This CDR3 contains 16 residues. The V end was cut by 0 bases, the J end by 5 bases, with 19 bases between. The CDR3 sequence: CSARDSEGRVPYGYTF. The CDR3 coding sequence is TGCAGTGCTAGAGATTCCGAAGGGCGGGTACCTTATGGCTACACCTTC.

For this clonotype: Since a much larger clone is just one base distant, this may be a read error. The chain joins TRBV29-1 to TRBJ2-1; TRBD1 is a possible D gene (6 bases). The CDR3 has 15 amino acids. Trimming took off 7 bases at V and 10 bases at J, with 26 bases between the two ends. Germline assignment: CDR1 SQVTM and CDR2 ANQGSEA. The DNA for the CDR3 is TGCAGCGCAAAGACAAGGATCGGGACAATCGAAGAGCAGTTCTTC. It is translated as CSAKTRIGTIEEQFF.

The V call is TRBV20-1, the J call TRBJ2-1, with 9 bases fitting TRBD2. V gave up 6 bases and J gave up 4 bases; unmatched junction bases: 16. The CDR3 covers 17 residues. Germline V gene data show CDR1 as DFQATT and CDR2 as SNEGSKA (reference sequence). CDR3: CSARGPSGTRPYNEQFF. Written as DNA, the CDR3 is TGCAGTGCCCGCGGGCCTAGCGGGACCCGCCCTTACAATGAGCAGTTCTTC.

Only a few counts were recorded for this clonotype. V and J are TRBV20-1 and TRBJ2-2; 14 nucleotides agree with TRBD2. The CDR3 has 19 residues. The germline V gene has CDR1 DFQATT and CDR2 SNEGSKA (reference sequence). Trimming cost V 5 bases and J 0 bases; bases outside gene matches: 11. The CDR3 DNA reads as TGCAGTGCTCCGGCCCGGACTAGCGGGGGGACGACGAACACCGGGGAGCTGTTTTTT. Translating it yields CSAPARTSGGTTNTGELFF.

Here the CDR3 reads CATSDWGSEDTQYF. The DNA of the CDR3 is TGTGCCACCAGTGATTGGGGATCAGAAGATACGCAGTATTTT. The V gene is TRBV24-1, the J gene TRBJ2-3; unclear D gene. Germline CDR1 reads KGHDR; CDR2 reads SFDVKD. The CDR3 runs 14 residues. V lost 2 bases and J 5 bases, leaving 10 bases between the germline ends.